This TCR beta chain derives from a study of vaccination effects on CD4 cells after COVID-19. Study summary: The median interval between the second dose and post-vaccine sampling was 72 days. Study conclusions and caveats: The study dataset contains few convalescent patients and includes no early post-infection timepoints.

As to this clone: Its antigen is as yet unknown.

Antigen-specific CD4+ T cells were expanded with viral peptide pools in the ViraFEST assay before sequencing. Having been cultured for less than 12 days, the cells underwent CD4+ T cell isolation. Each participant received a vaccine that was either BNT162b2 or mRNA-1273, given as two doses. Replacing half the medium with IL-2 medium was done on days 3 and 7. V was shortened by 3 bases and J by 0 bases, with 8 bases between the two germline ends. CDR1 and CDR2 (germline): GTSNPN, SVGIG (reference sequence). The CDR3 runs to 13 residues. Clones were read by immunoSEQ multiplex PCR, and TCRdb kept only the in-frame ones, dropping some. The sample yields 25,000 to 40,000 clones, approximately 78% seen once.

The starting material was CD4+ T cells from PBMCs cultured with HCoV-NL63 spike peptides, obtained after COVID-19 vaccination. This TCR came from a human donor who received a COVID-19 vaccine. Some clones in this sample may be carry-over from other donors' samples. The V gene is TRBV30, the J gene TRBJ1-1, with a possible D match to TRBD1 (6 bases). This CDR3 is CAWRRQVNTEAFF. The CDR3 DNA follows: TGTGCCTGGAGGAGACAGGTGAACACTGAAGCTTTCTTT. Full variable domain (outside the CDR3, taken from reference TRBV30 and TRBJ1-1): SQTIHQWPATLVQPVGSPLSLECTVEGTSNPNLYWYRQAAGRGLQLLFYSVGIGQISSEVPQNLSASRPQDRQFILSSKKLLLSDSGFYLCAWRRQVNTEAFFGQGTRLTVV.